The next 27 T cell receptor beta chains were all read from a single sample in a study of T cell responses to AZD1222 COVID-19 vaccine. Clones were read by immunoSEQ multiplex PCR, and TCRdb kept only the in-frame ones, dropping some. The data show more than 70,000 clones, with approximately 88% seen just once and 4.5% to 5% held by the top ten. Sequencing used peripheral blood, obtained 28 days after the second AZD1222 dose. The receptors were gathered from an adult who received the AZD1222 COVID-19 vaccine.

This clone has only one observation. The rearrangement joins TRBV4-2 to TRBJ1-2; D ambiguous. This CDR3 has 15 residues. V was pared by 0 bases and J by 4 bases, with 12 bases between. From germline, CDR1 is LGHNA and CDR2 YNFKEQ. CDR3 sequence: CASSQDLSVPYGYTF. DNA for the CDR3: TGTGCCAGCAGCCAAGATCTGTCGGTCCCCTATGGCTACACCTTC.

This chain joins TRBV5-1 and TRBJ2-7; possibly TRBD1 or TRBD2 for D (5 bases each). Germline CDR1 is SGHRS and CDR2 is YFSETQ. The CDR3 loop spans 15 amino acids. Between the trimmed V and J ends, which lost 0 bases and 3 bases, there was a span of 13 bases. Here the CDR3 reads CASSLVPGANYEQYF. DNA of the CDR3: TGCGCCAGCAGCTTGGTCCCCGGGGCAAACTACGAGCAGTACTTC.

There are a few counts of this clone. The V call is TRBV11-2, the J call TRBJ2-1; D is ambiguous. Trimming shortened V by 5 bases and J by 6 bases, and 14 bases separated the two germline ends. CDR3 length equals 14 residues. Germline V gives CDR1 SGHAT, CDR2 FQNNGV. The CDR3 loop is CASSPSGVFNEQFF. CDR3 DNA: TGTGCCAGCAGCCCCTCCGGCGTGTTCAATGAGCAGTTCTTC.

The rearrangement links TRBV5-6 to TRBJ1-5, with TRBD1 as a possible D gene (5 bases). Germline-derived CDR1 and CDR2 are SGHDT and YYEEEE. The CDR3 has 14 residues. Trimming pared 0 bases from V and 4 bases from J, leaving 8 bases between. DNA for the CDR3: TGTGCCAGCAGCTTGGGGACACAAAATCAGCCCCAGCATTTT. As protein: CASSLGTQNQPQHF.

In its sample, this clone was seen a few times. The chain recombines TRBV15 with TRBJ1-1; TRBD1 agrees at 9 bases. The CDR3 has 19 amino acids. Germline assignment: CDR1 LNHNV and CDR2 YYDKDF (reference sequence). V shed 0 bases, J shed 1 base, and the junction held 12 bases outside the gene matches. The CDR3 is CATSRDNTGQGFRNTEAFF. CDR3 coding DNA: TGTGCCACCAGCAGAGACAATACGGGACAGGGATTCAGGAACACTGAAGCTTTCTTT.

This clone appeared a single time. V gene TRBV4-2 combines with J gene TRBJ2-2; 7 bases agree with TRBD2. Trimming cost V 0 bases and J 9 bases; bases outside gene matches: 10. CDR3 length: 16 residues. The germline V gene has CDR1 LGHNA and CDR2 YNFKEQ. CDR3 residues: CASSQDQRGPKRELFF. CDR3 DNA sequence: TGTGCCAGCAGCCAAGATCAGCGGGGACCCAAAAGGGAGCTGTTTTTT.

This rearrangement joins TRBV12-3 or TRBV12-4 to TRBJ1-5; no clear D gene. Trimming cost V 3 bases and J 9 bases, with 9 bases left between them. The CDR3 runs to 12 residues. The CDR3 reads CASSLDGRPQHF. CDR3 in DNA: TGTGCCAGCAGTTTGGATGGGAGGCCCCAGCATTTT.

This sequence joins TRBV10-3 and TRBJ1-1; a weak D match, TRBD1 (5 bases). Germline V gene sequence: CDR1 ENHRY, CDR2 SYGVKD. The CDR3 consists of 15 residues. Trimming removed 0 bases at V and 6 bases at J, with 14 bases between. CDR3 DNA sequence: TGTGCCATCAGTGAGTCAGAAGGGGTCTCCGCTGAAGCTTTCTTT. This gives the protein CAISESEGVSAEAFF.

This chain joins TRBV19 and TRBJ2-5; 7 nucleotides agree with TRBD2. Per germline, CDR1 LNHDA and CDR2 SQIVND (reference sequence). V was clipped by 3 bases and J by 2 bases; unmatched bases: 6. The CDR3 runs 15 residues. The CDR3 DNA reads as TGTGCCAGTAGTATGTTGGCTAGCGGACAAGAGACCCAGTACTTC. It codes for CASSMLASGQETQYF.

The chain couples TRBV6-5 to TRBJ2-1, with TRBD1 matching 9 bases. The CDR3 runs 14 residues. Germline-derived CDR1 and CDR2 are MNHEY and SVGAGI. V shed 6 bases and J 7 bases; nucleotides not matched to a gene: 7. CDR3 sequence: CASRPDRGRNEQFF. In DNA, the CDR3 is TGTGCCAGCAGACCGGACAGGGGAAGAAATGAGCAGTTCTTC.

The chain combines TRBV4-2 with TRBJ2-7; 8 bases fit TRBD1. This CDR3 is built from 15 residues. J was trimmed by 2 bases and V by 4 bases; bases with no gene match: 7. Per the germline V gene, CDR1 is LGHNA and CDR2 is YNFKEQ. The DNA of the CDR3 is TGTGCCAGCAGCCGGACGACAGGGGAGGCCTACGAGCAGTACTTC. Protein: CASSRTTGEAYEQYF.

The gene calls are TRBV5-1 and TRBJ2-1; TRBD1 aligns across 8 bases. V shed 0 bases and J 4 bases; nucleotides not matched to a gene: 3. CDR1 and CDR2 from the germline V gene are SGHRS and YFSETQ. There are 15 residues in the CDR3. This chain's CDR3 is CASSLGQGQYNEQFF. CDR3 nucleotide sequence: TGCGCCAGCAGCTTGGGACAGGGGCAATACAATGAGCAGTTCTTC.

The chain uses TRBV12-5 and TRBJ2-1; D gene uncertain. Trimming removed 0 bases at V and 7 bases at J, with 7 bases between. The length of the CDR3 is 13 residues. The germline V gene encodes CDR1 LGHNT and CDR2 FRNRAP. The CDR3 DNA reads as TGTGCTAGTGGTTTGGTACGAAGAAATGAGCAGTTCTTC. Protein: CASGLVRRNEQFF.

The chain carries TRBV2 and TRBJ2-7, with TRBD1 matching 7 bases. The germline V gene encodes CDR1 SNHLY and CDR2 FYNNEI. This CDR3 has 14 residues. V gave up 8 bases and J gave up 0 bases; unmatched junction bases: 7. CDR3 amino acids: CASLEQGNSYEQYF. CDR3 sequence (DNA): TGTGCCAGCCTTGAACAGGGGAACTCCTACGAGCAGTACTTC.

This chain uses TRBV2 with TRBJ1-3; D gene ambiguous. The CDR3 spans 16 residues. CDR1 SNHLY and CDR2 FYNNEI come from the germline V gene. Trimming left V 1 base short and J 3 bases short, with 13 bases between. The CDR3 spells CASSEEGGTFGNTIYF. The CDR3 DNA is TGTGCCAGCAGTGAAGAGGGCGGAACCTTTGGAAACACCATATATTTT.

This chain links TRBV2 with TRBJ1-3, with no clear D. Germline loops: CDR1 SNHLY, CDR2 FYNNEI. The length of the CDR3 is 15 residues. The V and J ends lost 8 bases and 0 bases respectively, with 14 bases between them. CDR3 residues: CASSSKGSSGNTIYF. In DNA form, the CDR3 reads TGTGCCAGCTCCTCGAAGGGATCCTCTGGAAACACCATATATTTT.

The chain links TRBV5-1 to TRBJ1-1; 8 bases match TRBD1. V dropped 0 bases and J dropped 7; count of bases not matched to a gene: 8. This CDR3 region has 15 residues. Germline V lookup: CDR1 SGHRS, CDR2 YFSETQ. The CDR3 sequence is CASSLGQGFTDEAFF. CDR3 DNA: TGCGCCAGCAGCTTGGGACAGGGGTTTACGGATGAAGCTTTCTTT. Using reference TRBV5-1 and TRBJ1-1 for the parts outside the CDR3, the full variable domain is KAGVTQTPRYLIKTRGQQVTLSCSPISGHRSVSWYQQTPGQGLQFLFEYFSETQRNKGNFPGRFSGRQFSNSRSEMNVSTLELGDSALYLCASSLGQGFTDEAFFGQGTRLTVV.

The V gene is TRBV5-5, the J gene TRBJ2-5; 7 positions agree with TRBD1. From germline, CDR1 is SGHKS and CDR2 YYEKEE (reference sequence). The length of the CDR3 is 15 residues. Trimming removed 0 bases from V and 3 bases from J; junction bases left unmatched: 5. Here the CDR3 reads CASSLVFDREETQYF. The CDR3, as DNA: TGTGCCAGCAGCTTGGTCTTTGACAGGGAAGAGACCCAGTACTTC.

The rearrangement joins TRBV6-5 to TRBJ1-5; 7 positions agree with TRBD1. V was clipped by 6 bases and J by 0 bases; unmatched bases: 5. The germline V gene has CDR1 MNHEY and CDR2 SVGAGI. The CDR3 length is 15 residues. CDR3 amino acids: CASSPGQPSNQPQHF. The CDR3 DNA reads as TGTGCCAGCAGCCCGGGACAGCCTAGCAATCAGCCCCAGCATTTT.

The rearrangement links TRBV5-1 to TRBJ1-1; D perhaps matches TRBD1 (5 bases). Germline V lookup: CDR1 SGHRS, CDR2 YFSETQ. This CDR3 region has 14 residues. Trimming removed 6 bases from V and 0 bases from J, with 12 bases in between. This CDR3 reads CASTTGTVNTEAFF. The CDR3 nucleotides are TGCGCCAGCACAACCGGGACGGTGAACACTGAAGCTTTCTTT.

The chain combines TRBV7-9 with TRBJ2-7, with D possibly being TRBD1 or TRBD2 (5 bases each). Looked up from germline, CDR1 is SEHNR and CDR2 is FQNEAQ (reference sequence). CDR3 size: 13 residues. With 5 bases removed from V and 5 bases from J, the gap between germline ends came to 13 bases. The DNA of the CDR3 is TGTGCCAGCAGCCGACGGGGCGGCGACGAGCAGTACTTC. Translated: CASSRRGGDEQYF.

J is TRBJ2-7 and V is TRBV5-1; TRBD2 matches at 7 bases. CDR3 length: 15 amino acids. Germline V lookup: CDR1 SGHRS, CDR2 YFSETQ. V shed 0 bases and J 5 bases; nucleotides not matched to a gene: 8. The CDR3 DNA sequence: TGCGCCAGCAGCTTGGCGGGGGGAGGAGTAGACGAGCAGTACTTC. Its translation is CASSLAGGGVDEQYF.

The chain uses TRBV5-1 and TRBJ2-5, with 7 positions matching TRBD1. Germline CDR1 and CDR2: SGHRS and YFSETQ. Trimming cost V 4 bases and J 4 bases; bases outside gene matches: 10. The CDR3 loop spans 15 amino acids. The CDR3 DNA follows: TGCGCCAGCAGCCCGGGAAGGGGGCTTAGAGAGACCCAGTACTTC. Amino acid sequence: CASSPGRGLRETQYF.

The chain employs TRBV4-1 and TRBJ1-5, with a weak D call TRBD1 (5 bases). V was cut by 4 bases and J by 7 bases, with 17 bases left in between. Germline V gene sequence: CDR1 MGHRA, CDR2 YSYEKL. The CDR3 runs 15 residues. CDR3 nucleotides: TGCGCCAGCAGCCTCCTCTGGGGCTTGGGACAGCCCCAGCATTTT. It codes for CASSLLWGLGQPQHF.

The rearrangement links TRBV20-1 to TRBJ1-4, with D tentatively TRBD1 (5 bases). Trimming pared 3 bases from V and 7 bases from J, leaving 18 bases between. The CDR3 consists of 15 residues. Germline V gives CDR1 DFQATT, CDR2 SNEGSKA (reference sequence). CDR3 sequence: CSASSPRGQGEKLFF. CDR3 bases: TGCAGTGCTAGTTCACCCCGGGGCCAGGGTGAAAAACTGTTTTTT.

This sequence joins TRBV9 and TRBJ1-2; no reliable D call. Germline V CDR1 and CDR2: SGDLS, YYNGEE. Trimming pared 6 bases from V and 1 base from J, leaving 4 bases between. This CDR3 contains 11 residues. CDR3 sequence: CASTDNYGYTF. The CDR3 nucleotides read TGTGCCAGCACCGATAACTATGGCTACACCTTC.

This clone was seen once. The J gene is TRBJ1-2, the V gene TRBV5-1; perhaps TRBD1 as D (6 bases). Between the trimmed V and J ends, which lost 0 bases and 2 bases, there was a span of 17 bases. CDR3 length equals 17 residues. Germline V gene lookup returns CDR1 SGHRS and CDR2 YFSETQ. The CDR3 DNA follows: TGCGCCAGCAGCTTGGAAGGGGGGGTTAGCATGAACTATGGCTACACCTTC. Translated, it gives CASSLEGGVSMNYGYTF. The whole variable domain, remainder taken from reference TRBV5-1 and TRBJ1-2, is KAGVTQTPRYLIKTRGQQVTLSCSPISGHRSVSWYQQTPGQGLQFLFEYFSETQRNKGNFPGRFSGRQFSNSRSEMNVSTLELGDSALYLCASSLEGGVSMNYGYTFGSGTRLTVV.